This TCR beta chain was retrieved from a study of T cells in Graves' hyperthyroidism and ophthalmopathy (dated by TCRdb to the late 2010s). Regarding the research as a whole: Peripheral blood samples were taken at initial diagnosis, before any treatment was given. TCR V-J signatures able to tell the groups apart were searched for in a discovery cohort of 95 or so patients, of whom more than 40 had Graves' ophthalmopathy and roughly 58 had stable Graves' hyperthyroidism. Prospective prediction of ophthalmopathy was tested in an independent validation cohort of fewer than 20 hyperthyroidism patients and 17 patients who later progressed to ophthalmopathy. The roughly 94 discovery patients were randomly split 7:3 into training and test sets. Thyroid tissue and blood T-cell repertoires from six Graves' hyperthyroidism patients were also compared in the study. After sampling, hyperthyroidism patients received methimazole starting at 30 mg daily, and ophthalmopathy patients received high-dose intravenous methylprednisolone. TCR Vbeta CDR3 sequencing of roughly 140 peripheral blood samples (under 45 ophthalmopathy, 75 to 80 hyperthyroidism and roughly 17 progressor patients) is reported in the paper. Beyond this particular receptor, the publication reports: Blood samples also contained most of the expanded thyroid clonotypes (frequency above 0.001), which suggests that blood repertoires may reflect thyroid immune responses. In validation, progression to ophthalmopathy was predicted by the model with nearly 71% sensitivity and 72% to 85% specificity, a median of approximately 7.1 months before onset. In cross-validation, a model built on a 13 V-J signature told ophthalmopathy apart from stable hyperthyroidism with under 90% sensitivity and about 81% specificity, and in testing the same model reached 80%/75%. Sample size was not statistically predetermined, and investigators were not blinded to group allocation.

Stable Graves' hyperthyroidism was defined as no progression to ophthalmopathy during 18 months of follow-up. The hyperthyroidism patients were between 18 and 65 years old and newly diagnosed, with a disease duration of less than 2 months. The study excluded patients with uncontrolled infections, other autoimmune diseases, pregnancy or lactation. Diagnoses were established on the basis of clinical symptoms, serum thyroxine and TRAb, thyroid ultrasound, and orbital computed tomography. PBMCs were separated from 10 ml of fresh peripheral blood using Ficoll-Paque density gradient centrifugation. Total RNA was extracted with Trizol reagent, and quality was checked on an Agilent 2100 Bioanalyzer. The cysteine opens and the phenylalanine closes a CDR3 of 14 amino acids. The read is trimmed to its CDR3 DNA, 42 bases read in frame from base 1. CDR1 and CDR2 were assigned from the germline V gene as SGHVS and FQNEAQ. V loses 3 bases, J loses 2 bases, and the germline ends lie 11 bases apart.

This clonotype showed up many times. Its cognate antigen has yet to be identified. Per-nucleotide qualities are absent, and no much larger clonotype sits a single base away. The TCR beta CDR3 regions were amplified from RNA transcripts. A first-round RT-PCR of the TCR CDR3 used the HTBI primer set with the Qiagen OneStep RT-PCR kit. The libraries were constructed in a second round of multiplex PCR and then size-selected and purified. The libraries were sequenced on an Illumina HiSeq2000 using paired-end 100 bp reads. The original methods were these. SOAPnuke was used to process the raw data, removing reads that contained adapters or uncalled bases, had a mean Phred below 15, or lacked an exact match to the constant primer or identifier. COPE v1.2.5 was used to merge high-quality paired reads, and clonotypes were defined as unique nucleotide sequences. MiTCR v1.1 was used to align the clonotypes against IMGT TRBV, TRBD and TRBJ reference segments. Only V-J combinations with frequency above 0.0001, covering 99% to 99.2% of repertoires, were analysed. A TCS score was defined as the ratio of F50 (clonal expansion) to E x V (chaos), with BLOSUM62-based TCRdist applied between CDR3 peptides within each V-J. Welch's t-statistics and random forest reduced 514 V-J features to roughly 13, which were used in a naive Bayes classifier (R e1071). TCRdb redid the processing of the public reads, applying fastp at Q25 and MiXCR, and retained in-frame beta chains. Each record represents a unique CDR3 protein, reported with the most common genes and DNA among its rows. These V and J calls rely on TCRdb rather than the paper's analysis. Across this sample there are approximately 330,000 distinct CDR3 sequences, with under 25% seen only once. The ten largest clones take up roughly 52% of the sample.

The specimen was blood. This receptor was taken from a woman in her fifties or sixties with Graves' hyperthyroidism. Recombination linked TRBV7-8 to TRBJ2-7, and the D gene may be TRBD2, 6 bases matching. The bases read TGTGCCAGCAGCTTGGGTAGCGGACCCTACGAGCAGTACTTC. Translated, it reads CASSLGSGPYEQYF.